This passage covers 11 T cell receptor beta chains from one sample sequenced in a study of cytomegalovirus exposure and HLA in healthy donors. The PCR contained 60 Vbeta and 13 Jbeta primers. Method: immunoSEQ multiplex PCR; TCRdb's copy keeps in-frame clones and lacks some. The listing contains some 160,000 clones. The sample was PBMCs. Receptor source: a man younger than 45 in good health and CMV-seronegative.

The V call is TRBV7-3, the J call TRBJ2-3; perhaps TRBD2 as D (6 bases). Germline loops: CDR1 SGHTA, CDR2 FQGTGA. V was trimmed by 4 bases and J by 3 bases, leaving 8 bases between them. The CDR3 totals 13 residues. The CDR3 DNA reads TGTGCCAGCAGCTGGGGGGTAACAGATACGCAGTATTTT. It translates to CASSWGVTDTQYF.

J is TRBJ1-6 and V is TRBV27, with unresolved D. The length of the CDR3 is 12 residues. CDR1 and CDR2 (germline): MNHEY, SMNVEV (reference sequence). The germline V and J ends were trimmed by 5 bases and 6 bases, with 5 bases remaining between them. The CDR3 spells CASSDFNSPLHF. CDR3 DNA: TGTGCCAGCAGTGACTTTAATTCACCCCTCCACTTT.

The chain is built from TRBV5-1 and TRBJ2-2; TRBD2 aligns across 7 bases. The germline gives CDR1 SGHRS, CDR2 YFSETQ. Germline trimming cut 0 bases from V and 4 bases from J; bases unmatched to any gene: 6. The CDR3 contains 16 residues. The CDR3 region is CASSLGLASGTGELFF. The CDR3 region has the DNA TGCGCCAGCAGCTTGGGACTAGCCTCTGGCACCGGGGAGCTGTTTTTT.

J is TRBJ1-1 and V is TRBV9; 9 nucleotides match TRBD1. CDR1 and CDR2 from the germline V gene are SGDLS and YYNGEE. V lost 2 bases, J lost 4 bases, and 0 bases stayed unmatched. The CDR3 is made up of 13 amino acids. The CDR3 reads CASSVTGGTEAFF. The CDR3 DNA reads as TGTGCCAGCAGCGTGACAGGGGGCACTGAAGCTTTCTTT. The entire variable domain, with the rest obtained from reference TRBV9 and TRBJ1-1, is as follows: DSGVTQTPKHLITATGQRVTLRCSPRSGDLSVYWYQQSLDQGLQFLIQYYNGEERAKGNILERFSAQQFPDLHSELNLSSLELGDSALYFCASSVTGGTEAFFGQGTRLTVV.

The rearrangement links TRBV7-6 to TRBJ1-5; TRBD1 aligns across 7 bases. Germline V lookup: CDR1 SGHVS, CDR2 FNYEAQ. The CDR3 has 14 residues. V was clipped by 3 bases and J by 5 bases; unmatched bases: 4. The CDR3 loop reads CASSFRQGDQPQHF. Here the CDR3 DNA reads TGTGCCAGCAGCTTTCGACAGGGCGATCAGCCCCAGCATTTT.

The chain is built from TRBV6-6 and TRBJ2-7; 7 bases fit TRBD1. Per germline, CDR1 MNHNY and CDR2 SVGAGI (reference sequence). CDR3 length equals 15 residues. After removal of 6 bases from V and 0 bases from J, the junction contained 8 bases not matched to a gene. CDR3 protein: CASRKPGQSSYEQYF. In DNA, the CDR3 is TGTGCCAGCAGAAAACCGGGACAGAGCTCCTACGAGCAGTACTTC.

J is TRBJ2-7 and V is TRBV7-9, with 12 nucleotides matching TRBD2. Germline assignment: CDR1 SEHNR and CDR2 FQNEAQ (reference sequence). J gave up 7 bases and V 5 bases, and 12 bases lay outside the gene matches. CDR3 size: 16 residues. The CDR3 region is CASSLLAGGQGYEQYF. Written as DNA, the CDR3 is TGTGCCAGCAGCCTACTAGCGGGAGGCCAGGGCTATGAGCAGTACTTC.

The J gene is TRBJ1-2, the V gene TRBV14; TRBD1 is a possible D gene (6 bases). Germline CDR1 reads SGHDN; CDR2 reads FVKESK. The CDR3 length is 13 residues. The V gene lost 3 bases and the J gene lost 8 bases, with 13 bases spanning the gap. The CDR3 sequence: CASSQSTGQGYTF. CDR3 DNA: TGTGCCAGCAGCCAGTCGACAGGACAAGGCTACACCTTC.

The J gene is TRBJ2-3, the V gene TRBV7-9; D unclear. This CDR3 spans 12 amino acids. Trimming stripped 6 bases from V and 4 bases from J, with 8 bases between. Germline V gene lookup returns CDR1 SEHNR and CDR2 FQNEAQ (reference sequence). This CDR3 is CASRPYADTQYF. The DNA of the CDR3 is TGTGCCAGCAGGCCCTACGCAGATACGCAGTATTTT.

The gene calls are TRBV4-3 and TRBJ1-1, with no clear D. Per germline, CDR1 LGHNA and CDR2 YSLEER. The CDR3 is made up of 13 amino acids. V dropped 0 bases and J dropped 8 bases, with 10 bases sitting between them. This chain's CDR3 is CASSQDTGREAFF. CDR3 DNA: TGCGCCAGCAGCCAAGATACGGGTCGGGAAGCTTTCTTT.

J is TRBJ1-2 and V is TRBV28; D is perhaps TRBD1 (6 bases). Trimming took off 5 bases at V and 0 bases at J, with 16 bases between the two ends. The CDR3 covers 16 residues. Per germline, CDR1 MDHEN and CDR2 SYDVKM. This CDR3 reads CASSLIRQATNYGYTF. CDR3 nucleotide sequence: TGTGCCAGCAGTCTGATCCGACAGGCGACTAACTATGGCTACACCTTC.